This T cell receptor beta chain came from a study of cytomegalovirus exposure and HLA in healthy donors. Study-wide results and caveats: Analyses of presence/absence relied on an assumption of roughly uniform sequencing depth across donors.

Only a few counts were recorded for this clone. Antigen unknown. Trimming shortened V by 7 bases and J by 2 bases, and 11 bases separated the two germline ends. The CDR3 consists of 13 residues. The V gene's germline CDR1 is ENHRY and CDR2 SYGVKD. The PCR made use of 60 Vbeta and 13 Jbeta primers. Measured with immunoSEQ multiplex PCR; TCRdb has only the in-frame clones, and not every one. The repertoire consists of 250,000 to 350,000 clones, with 80% occurring once and the leading ten covering about 0.28%. Material for sequencing was PBMCs. The receptor was derived from a girl aged 2 to 9 in good health and CMV-seronegative. The V and J genes are TRBV10-3 and TRBJ1-1; D call uncertain. The CDR3 bases are TGTGCCATCAACGTGGGCCCAAACACTGAAGCTTTCTTT. This codes for CAINVGPNTEAFF.